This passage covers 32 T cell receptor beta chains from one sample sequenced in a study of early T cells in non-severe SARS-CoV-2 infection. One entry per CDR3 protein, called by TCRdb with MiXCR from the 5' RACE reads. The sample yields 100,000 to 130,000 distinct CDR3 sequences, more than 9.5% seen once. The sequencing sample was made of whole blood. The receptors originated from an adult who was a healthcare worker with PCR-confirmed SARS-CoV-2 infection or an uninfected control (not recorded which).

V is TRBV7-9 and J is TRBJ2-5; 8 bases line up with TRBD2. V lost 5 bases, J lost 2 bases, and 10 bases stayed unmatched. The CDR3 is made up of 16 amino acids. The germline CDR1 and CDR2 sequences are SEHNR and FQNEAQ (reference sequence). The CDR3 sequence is CASSHRATSAQETQYF. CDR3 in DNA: TGTGCCAGCAGCCATCGGGCGACTAGCGCGCAAGAGACCCAGTACTTC.

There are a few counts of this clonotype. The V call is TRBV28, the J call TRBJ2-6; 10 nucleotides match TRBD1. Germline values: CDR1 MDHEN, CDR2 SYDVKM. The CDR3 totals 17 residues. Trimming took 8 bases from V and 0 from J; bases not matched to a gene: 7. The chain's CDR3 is CASWPGTGVSGANVLTF. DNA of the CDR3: TGTGCCAGCTGGCCCGGGACAGGGGTCTCTGGGGCCAACGTCCTGACTTTC.

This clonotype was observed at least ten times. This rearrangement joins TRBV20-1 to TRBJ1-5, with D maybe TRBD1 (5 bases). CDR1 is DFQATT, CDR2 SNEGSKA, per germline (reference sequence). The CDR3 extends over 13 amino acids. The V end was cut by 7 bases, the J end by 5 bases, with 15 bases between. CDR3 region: CSEKGIGDQPQHF. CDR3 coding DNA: TGCAGTGAAAAGGGGATTGGAGATCAGCCCCAGCATTTT.

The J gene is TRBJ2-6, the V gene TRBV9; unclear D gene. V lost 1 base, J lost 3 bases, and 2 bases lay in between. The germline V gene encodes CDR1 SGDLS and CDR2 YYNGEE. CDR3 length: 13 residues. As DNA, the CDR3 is TGTGCCAGCAGCGTAAGTGGGGCCAACGTCCTGACTTTC. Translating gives CASSVSGANVLTF.

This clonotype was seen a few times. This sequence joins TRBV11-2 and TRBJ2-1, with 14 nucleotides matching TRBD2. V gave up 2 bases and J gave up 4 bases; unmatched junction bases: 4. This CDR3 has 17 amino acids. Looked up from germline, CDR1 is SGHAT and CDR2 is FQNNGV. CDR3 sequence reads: CASSLRLAGGVYNEQFF. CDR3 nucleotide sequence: TGTGCCAGCAGCTTACGACTAGCGGGAGGGGTATACAATGAGCAGTTCTTC.

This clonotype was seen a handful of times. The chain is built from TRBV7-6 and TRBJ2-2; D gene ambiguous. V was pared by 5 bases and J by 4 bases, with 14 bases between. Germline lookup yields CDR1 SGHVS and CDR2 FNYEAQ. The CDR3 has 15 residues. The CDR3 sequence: CASSPVSRATGELFF. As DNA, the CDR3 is TGTGCCAGCAGCCCGGTGTCTCGTGCCACCGGGGAGCTGTTTTTT.

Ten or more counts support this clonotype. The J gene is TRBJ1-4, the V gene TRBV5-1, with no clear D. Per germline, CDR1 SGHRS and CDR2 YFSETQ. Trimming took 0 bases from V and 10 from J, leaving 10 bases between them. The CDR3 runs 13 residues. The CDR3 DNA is TGCGCCAGCAGCTTGGTTTCTGGAGGAAAACTGTTTTTT. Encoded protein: CASSLVSGGKLFF.

DNA for the CDR3: TGTGCCAGCAGTGAGATTTTTATTAGTGAAGCTTTCTTT. It codes for CASSEIFISEAFF. The chain recombines TRBV2 with TRBJ1-1; D not resolved. V was trimmed by 3 bases and J by 7 bases, leaving 12 bases between them. CDR1 is SNHLY and CDR2 is FYNNEI in the germline V gene. The CDR3 length is 13 residues. Full variable domain (missing parts from reference TRBV2 and TRBJ1-1): EPEVTQTPSHQVTQMGQEVILRCVPISNHLYFYWYRQILGQKVEFLVSFYNNEISEKSEIFDDQFSVERPDGSNFTLKIRSTKLEDSAMYFCASSEIFISEAFFGQGTRLTVV.

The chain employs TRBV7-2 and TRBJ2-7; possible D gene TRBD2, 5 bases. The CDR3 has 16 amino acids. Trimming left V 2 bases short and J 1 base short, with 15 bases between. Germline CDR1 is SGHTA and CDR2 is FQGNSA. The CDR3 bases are TGTGCCAGCAGCTTAAGTGCGGGCCACGCTTCCTACGAGCAGTACTTC. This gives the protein CASSLSAGHASYEQYF.

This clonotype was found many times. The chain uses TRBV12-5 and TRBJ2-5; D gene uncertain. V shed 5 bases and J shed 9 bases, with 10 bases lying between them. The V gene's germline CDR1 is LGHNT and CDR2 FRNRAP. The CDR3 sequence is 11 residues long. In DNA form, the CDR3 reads TGTGCTAGTGGTCCCGGGTGGGCCCAGTACTTC. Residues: CASGPGWAQYF.

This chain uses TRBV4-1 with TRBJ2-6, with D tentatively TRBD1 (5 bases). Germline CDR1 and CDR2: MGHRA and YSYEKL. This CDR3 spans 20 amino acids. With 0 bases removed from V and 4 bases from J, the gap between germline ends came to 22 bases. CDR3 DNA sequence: TGCGCCAGCAGCCAAGATCATGGGGCCAGGAAGAGTTACGGGGCCAACGTCCTGACTTTC. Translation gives CASSQDHGARKSYGANVLTF.

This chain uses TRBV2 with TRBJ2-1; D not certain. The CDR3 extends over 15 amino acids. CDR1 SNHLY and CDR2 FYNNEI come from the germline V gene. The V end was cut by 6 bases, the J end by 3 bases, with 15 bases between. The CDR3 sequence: CASRAGKTHYNEQFF. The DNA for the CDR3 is TGTGCCAGCAGGGCTGGCAAGACTCACTACAATGAGCAGTTCTTC.

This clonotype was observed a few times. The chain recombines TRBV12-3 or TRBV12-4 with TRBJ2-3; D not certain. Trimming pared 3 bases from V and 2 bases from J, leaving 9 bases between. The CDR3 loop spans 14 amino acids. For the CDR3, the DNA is TGTGCCAGCAGTTTTGGCGGAGACACAGATACGCAGTATTTT. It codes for CASSFGGDTDTQYF.

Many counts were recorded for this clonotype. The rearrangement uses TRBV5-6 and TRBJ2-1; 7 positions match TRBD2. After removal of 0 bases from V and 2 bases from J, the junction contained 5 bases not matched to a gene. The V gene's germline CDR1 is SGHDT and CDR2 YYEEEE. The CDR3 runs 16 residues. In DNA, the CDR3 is TGTGCCAGCAGCTTGGTCTCTGGGGGGGCCTACAATGAGCAGTTCTTC. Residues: CASSLVSGGAYNEQFF.

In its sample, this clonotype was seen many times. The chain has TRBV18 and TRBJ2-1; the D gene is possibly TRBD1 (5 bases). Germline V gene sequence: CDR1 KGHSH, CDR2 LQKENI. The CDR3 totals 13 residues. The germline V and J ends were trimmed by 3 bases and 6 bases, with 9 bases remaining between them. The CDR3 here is CASSPGLLNEQFF. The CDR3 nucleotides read TGTGCCAGCTCACCGGGGCTGCTCAATGAGCAGTTCTTC.

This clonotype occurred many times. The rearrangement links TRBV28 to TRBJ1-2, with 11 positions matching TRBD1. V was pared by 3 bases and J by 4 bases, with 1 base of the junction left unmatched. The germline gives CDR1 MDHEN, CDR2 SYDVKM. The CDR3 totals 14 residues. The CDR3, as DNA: TGTGCCAGCAGTTTCGGGACAGGGGGCTATGGCTACACCTTC. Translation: CASSFGTGGYGYTF.

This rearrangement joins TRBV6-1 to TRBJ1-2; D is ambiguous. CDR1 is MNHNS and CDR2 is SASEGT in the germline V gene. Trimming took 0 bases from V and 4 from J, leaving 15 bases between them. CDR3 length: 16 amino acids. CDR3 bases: TGTGCCAGCAGTGAAGCGCGTTGGACGGGCGGCTATGGCTACACCTTC. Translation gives CASSEARWTGGYGYTF.

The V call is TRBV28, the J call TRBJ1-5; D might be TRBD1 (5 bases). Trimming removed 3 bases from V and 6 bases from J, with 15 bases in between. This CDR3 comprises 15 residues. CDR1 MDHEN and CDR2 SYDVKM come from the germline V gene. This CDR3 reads CASSFRLRDSQPQHF. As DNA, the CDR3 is TGTGCCAGCAGTTTTCGGTTAAGGGACTCTCAGCCCCAGCATTTT.

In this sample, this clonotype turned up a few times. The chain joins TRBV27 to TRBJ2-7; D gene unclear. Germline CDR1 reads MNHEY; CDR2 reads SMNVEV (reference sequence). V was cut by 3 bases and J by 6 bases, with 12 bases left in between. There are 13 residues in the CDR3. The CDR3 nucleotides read TGTGCCAGCAGTTTTGGGCCCTGGGGCGAGCAGTACTTC. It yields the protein CASSFGPWGEQYF.

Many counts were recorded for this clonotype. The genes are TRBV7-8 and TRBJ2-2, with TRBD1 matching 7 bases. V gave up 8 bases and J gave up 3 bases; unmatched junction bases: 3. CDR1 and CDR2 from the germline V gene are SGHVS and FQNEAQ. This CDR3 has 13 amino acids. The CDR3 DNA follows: TGTGCCAGCTTCGGACAGGACACCGGGGAGCTGTTTTTT. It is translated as CASFGQDTGELFF.

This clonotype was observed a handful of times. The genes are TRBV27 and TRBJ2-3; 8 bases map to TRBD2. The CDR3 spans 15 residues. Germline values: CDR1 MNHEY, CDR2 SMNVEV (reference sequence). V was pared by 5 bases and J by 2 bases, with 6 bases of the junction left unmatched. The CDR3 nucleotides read TGTGCCAGCAGTCCGGGACTAGTGCTCACAGATACGCAGTATTTT. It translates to CASSPGLVLTDTQYF.

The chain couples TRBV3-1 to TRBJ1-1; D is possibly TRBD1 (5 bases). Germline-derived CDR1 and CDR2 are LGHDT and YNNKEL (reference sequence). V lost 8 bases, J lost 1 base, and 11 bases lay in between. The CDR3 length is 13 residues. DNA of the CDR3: TGTGCCAGCGCTGGGGGTCCGAACACTGAAGCTTTCTTT. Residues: CASAGGPNTEAFF.

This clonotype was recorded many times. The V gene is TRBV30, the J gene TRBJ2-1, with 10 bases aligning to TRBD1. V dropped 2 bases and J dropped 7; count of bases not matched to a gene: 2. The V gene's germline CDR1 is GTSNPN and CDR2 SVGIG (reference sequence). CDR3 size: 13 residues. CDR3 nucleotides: TGTGCCTGGAGTCGGGACAGGGGAAATGAGCAGTTCTTC. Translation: CAWSRDRGNEQFF.

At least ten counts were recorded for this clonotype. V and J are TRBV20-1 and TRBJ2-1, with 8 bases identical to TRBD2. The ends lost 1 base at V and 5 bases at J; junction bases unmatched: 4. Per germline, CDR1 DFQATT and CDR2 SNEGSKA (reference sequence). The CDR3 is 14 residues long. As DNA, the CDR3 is TGCAGTGCTAGAGTGAGCGGGAGCCACAATGAGCAGTTCTTC. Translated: CSARVSGSHNEQFF.

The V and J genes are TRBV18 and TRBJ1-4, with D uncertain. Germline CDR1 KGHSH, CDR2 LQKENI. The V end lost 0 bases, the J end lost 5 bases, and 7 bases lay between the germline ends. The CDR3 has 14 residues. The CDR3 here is CASSPPGWNEKLFF. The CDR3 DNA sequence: TGTGCCAGCTCACCACCGGGGTGGAATGAAAAACTGTTTTTT. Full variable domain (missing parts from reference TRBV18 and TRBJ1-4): NAGVMQNPRHLVRRRGQEARLRCSPMKGHSHVYWYRQLPEEGLKFMVYLQKENIIDESGMPKERFSAEFPKEGPSILRIQQVVRGDSAAYFCASSPPGWNEKLFFGSGTQLSVL.

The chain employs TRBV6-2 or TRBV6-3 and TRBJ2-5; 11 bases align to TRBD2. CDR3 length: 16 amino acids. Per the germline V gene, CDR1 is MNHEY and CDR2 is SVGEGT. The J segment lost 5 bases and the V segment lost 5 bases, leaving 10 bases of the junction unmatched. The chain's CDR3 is CASSSPGLAEGETQYF. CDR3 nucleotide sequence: TGTGCCAGCAGTAGCCCGGGACTAGCGGAGGGGGAGACCCAGTACTTC.

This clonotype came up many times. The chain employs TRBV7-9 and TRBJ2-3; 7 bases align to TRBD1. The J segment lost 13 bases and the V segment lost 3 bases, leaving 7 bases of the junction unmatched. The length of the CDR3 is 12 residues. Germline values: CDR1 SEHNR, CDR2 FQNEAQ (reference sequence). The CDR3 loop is CASSFRQGREYF. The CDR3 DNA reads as TGTGCCAGCAGCTTCCGACAGGGTAGAGAGTATTTT.

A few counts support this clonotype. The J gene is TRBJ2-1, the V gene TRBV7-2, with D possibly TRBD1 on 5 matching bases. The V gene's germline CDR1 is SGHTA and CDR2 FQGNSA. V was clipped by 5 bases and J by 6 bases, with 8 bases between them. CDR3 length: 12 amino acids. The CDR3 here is CASSLTGNEQFF. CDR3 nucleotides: TGTGCCAGCAGCCTAACAGGCAATGAGCAGTTCTTC.

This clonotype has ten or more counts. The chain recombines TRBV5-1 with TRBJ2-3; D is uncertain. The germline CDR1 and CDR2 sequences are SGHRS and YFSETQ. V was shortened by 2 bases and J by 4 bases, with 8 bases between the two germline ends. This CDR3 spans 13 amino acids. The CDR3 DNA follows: TGCGCCAGCAGCTTTCTCCGGGCAGATACGCAGTATTTT. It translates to CASSFLRADTQYF.

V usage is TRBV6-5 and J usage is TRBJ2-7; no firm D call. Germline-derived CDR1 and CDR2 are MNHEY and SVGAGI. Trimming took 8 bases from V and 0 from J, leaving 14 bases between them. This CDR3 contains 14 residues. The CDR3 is CASGNDKASYEQYF. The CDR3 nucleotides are TGTGCCAGCGGGAACGACAAGGCCTCCTACGAGCAGTACTTC.

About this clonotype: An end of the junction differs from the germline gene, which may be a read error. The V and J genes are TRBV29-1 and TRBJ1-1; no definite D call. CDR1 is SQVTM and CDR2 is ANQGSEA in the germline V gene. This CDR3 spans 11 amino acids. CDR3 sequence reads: CSVCGNAEAFF. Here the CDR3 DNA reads TGCAGCGTGTGCGGGAACGCTGAAGCTTTCTTT.

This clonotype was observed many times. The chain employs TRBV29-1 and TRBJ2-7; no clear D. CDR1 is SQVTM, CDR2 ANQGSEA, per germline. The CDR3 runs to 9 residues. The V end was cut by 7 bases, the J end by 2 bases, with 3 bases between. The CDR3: CSDTYEQYF. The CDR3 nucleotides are TGCAGCGACACCTACGAGCAGTACTTC.